This T cell receptor (beta chain) was sequenced in a study of T cells after yellow fever vaccination. Study-wide context: SMART-Seq v4 Ultra Low Input served to prepare low-cell-number fractions.

In making TCR cDNA, 5'RACE template switching added a universal primer site and UMIs to it. TCRdb reprocessed the 5' RACE reads via MiXCR and lists one record per CDR3 protein. The table lists some 160,000 distinct CDR3 sequences, around 9.7% of them singletons. Study conclusions and caveats: Only a minor proportion of clonotypes was detected across both CD4 and CD8 compartments. When the response was secondary, it was weaker but reached its peak faster, day 5 versus 15.

The germline gives CDR1 MNHNY, CDR2 SVGAGI (reference sequence). There are 13 residues in the CDR3. Trimming at V came to 4 bases and at J to 15 bases, leaving 11 bases not matched to a gene. Note on this clonotype: Its antigen is currently unknown.

V usage is TRBV6-6 and J usage is TRBJ2-2; TRBD2 matches at 7 bases. The sample consisted of CD8+ T cells sorted from PBMCs, taken 45 days after the yellow fever booster vaccination. The origin of this receptor is a man between 18 and 35 years old who received the YFV17D yellow fever vaccine. The CDR3 region has the DNA TGTGCCAGCAGTTTGGCCGTTGGCGGGGGATTGTTTTTT. It yields the protein CASSLAVGGGLFF.